These 4 T cell receptor beta chains came from one sample sequenced in a study of blood T cell repertoires in COVID-19. Repertoires were generated with immunoSEQ multiplex PCR, while TCRdb's copy carries only in-frame clones and drops some. The data contain roughly 340,000 clones, roughly 90% of them singletons. The sample consisted of peripheral blood. All receptors come from a woman in her 30s with COVID-19, enrolled during active disease.

The CDR3 is CASSQGTDYGYTF. CDR3 DNA sequence: TGCGCCAGCAGCCAAGGGACAGACTATGGCTACACCTTC. The J gene is TRBJ1-2, the V gene TRBV4-1, with a weak D call TRBD1 (6 bases). V was clipped by 1 base and J by 3 bases, with 6 bases between them. Germline-derived CDR1 and CDR2 are MGHRA and YSYEKL. The CDR3 consists of 13 residues.

The chain couples TRBV4-1 to TRBJ2-1; 8 bases match TRBD2. The CDR3 sequence is 17 residues long. V shed 3 bases, J shed 6 bases, and the junction held 13 bases outside the gene matches. Germline V gives CDR1 MGHRA, CDR2 YSYEKL. CDR3 coding DNA: TGCGCCAGCAGCCAGGATCCCGGGACTAGGCGGGCCAATGAGCAGTTCTTC. It codes for CASSQDPGTRRANEQFF.

The chain joins TRBV7-9 to TRBJ2-7; D is perhaps TRBD1 (5 bases). Germline V CDR1 and CDR2: SEHNR, FQNEAQ (reference sequence). Trimming cost V 5 bases and J 3 bases, with 17 bases left between them. This CDR3 is built from 15 residues. This CDR3 is CASSNGQGEYYEQYF. The CDR3 DNA follows: TGTGCCAGCAGCAACGGACAAGGGGAATACTACGAGCAGTACTTC.

The chain has TRBV6-4 and TRBJ2-3, with 8 bases that match TRBD2. The V gene end was trimmed by 4 bases and the J gene end by 1 base; junction bases not matched to a gene: 4. In germline, CDR1 is MRHNA, CDR2 SNTAGT. This CDR3 region has 15 residues. As DNA, the CDR3 is TGTGCCAGCAGTGCTCAGACTAGCGGCACAGATACGCAGTATTTT. It is translated as CASSAQTSGTDTQYF.